The 19 T cell receptor beta chains listed next were all sequenced from one sample in a study of blood T cell repertoires in COVID-19. Sequencing used immunoSEQ multiplex PCR; TCRdb keeps in-frame clones, though not all of them. The data show more than 120,000 clones, approximately 84% seen once. Sequenced sample: peripheral blood. Receptors were obtained from a human donor with acute or convalescent COVID-19. The donor label of this sample is uncertain.

This chain links TRBV6-2 or TRBV6-3 with TRBJ1-1; no firm D call. Germline V CDR1 and CDR2: MNHEY, SVGEGT. CDR3 length equals 13 residues. V lost 6 bases, J lost 3 bases, and 11 bases lay in between. DNA of the CDR3: TGTGCCAGCAGCGAGAGGGAGTACACTGAAGCTTTCTTT. It encodes CASSEREYTEAFF.

The V and J genes are TRBV18 and TRBJ1-3, with D possibly being TRBD1 (5 bases). The germline V and J ends were trimmed by 6 bases and 8 bases, with 11 bases remaining between them. The CDR3 loop spans 12 amino acids. Germline assignment: CDR1 KGHSH and CDR2 LQKENI. The CDR3 bases are TGTGCCAGCTCCCCGGAGGGGTACACCATATATTTT. Translated, it gives CASSPEGYTIYF.

The chain links TRBV6-5 to TRBJ1-1; TRBD1 agrees at 8 bases. Germline V gene sequence: CDR1 MNHEY, CDR2 SVGAGI. This CDR3 contains 15 residues. The trim removed 6 bases at V and 3 bases at J, leaving 9 bases unmatched. The CDR3 reads CASSYLTGGDTEAFF. The CDR3 nucleotides are TGTGCCAGCAGCTACCTAACAGGGGGGGACACTGAAGCTTTCTTT.

V is TRBV5-8 and J is TRBJ2-1, with TRBD2 identical over 10 bases. The CDR3 spans 17 residues. V lost 1 base, J lost 7 bases, and 11 bases stayed unmatched. In germline, CDR1 is SGHTS, CDR2 YDEGEE. The CDR3 sequence: CASSLYPPSGGINEQFF. CDR3 bases: TGTGCCAGCAGCTTGTACCCCCCTAGCGGGGGTATAAATGAGCAGTTCTTC.

DNA of the CDR3: TGCGCCAGCAGCTTGGCGTCAGGGTCAGATTCACCCCTCCACTTT. Its translation is CASSLASGSDSPLHF. This chain joins TRBV5-1 and TRBJ1-6, with D possibly being TRBD1 (5 bases). V shed 0 bases and J shed 8 bases, with 12 bases lying between them. This CDR3 comprises 15 residues. Germline CDR1 is SGHRS and CDR2 is YFSETQ.

This clone is a singleton in its sample. The chain couples TRBV3-1 (or the pseudogene TRBV3-2) to TRBJ1-1; D gene ambiguous. In germline, CDR1 is LGHDT, CDR2 YNNKEL (reference sequence). CDR3 length equals 13 residues. V lost 6 bases to trimming and J lost 6 bases, with 14 bases between them. The CDR3 bases are TGTGCCAGCAGGTTGGGCAAGAGGGCTGAAGCTTTCTTT. Amino acids: CASRLGKRAEAFF.

The gene calls are TRBV28 and TRBJ1-2, with TRBD1 matching 7 bases. Germline CDR1 and CDR2: MDHEN and SYDVKM. The CDR3 is made up of 14 amino acids. With V trimmed by 4 bases and J by 6 bases, 8 bases remained unmatched. The CDR3 sequence is CASSSLQGSHGYTF. Here the CDR3 DNA reads TGTGCCAGCAGTTCATTACAGGGGAGTCATGGCTACACCTTC.

The chain has TRBV18 and TRBJ2-7; tentatively, D is TRBD2 (7 bases). The ends were cut back, 3 bases at V and 2 bases at J, with 17 bases in the middle. The CDR3 spans 16 residues. CDR1 and CDR2 from the germline V gene are KGHSH and LQKENI. The CDR3 here is CASSPRGGLGTYEQYF. The CDR3 DNA is TGTGCCAGCTCACCGAGGGGGGGCCTTGGAACCTACGAGCAGTACTTC.

This chain connects TRBV4-3 to TRBJ2-7, with TRBD2 matching over 10 bases. The V gene end was trimmed by 0 bases and the J gene end by 6 bases; junction bases not matched to a gene: 8. Germline V gene sequence: CDR1 LGHNA, CDR2 YSLEER. There are 16 residues in the CDR3. CDR3 residues: CASSQDSLAGVPEQYV. The CDR3 coding sequence is TGCGCCAGCAGCCAAGATAGTCTAGCGGGAGTTCCCGAGCAGTACGTC.

The V gene is TRBV10-2, the J gene TRBJ2-7; 10 bases fit TRBD2. This CDR3 has 17 residues. Germline loops: CDR1 WSHSY, CDR2 SAAADI. V trimming: 3 bases; J trimming: 6 bases; junction bases outside the gene matches: 14. DNA of the CDR3: TGCGCCAGCAGTGAACCGGGACTAGCGAGACCCGCGGCCGAGCAGTACGTC. As protein: CASSEPGLARPAAEQYV.

V gene TRBV12-3 or TRBV12-4 combines with J gene TRBJ2-1, with D perhaps matching TRBD1 (6 bases). Trimming removed 6 bases from V and 6 bases from J, with 12 bases in between. The CDR3 consists of 13 residues. The CDR3 sequence is CASRVQGPNEQFF. As DNA, the CDR3 is TGTGCCAGCAGAGTACAGGGCCCCAATGAGCAGTTCTTC.

This clone was detected once. This chain connects TRBV30 to TRBJ1-4; 12 bases match TRBD1. The J segment lost 3 bases and the V segment lost 2 bases, leaving 10 bases of the junction unmatched. Per germline, CDR1 GTSNPN and CDR2 SVGIG (reference sequence). The CDR3 totals 18 residues. This CDR3 reads CAWSTGTGGTGANEKLFF. The CDR3 DNA sequence: TGTGCCTGGAGTACCGGGACAGGGGGCACGGGAGCTAATGAAAAACTGTTTTTT.

The gene calls are TRBV7-9 and TRBJ2-2, with a tentative D call TRBD1 (5 bases). Germline loops: CDR1 SEHNR, CDR2 FQNEAQ (reference sequence). V lost 1 base to trimming and J lost 0 bases, with 12 bases between them. The CDR3 is made up of 17 amino acids. CDR3 loop: CASSLEGARPNTGELFF. The CDR3 DNA reads as TGTGCCAGCAGCTTAGAAGGGGCCAGACCGAACACCGGGGAGCTGTTTTTT.

The J gene is TRBJ2-5, the V gene TRBV4-2; D is possibly TRBD2 (5 bases). CDR1 is LGHNA and CDR2 is YNFKEQ in the germline V gene. The length of the CDR3 is 15 residues. Between the trimmed V and J ends, which lost 0 bases and 9 bases, there was a span of 17 bases. The CDR3: CASSQEVSGLGAQYF. The DNA of the CDR3 is TGTGCCAGCAGCCAAGAAGTATCAGGCCTCGGGGCCCAGTACTTC.

This chain connects TRBV11-2 to TRBJ1-2; tentatively, D is TRBD1 (6 bases). V gave up 6 bases and J gave up 2 bases, with 16 bases separating them. The CDR3 spans 15 residues. Germline V gene sequence: CDR1 SGHAT, CDR2 FQNNGV. The CDR3 coding sequence is TGTGCCAGCAGACTATTAACAGGGTCCAACTATGGCTACACCTTC. Its translation: CASRLLTGSNYGYTF. Supplemented by reference TRBV11-2 and TRBJ1-2, the full variable domain reads EAGVAQSPRYKIIEKRQSVAFWCNPISGHATLYWYQQILGQGPKLLIQFQNNGVVDDSQLPKDRFSAERLKGVDSTLKIQPAKLEDSAVYLCASRLLTGSNYGYTFGSGTRLTVV.

The chain carries TRBV3-1 (or the pseudogene TRBV3-2) and TRBJ2-3, with a tentative D call TRBD2 (6 bases). The V and J ends lost 0 bases and 0 bases respectively, with 16 bases between them. The length of the CDR3 is 18 residues. CDR1 is LGHDT, CDR2 YNNKEL, per germline (reference sequence). The CDR3 DNA is TGTGCCAGCAGCCAAGATCCGAATTGTACTAGCAGCACAGATACGCAGTATTTT. It encodes CASSQDPNCTSSTDTQYF.

J is TRBJ1-4 and V is TRBV28; D might be TRBD1 (6 bases). The germline gives CDR1 MDHEN, CDR2 SYDVKM. Trimming took off 4 bases at V and 6 bases at J, with 15 bases between the two ends. The CDR3 length is 15 residues. The CDR3 sequence: CASSSNRDGDEKLFF. CDR3 DNA sequence: TGTGCCAGCAGTTCCAACAGGGATGGAGATGAAAAACTGTTTTTT.

The chain joins TRBV18 to TRBJ1-5; 8 nucleotides match TRBD1. The CDR3 spans 15 residues. The ends lost 6 bases at V and 5 bases at J; junction bases unmatched: 9. Germline loops: CDR1 KGHSH, CDR2 LQKENI. As DNA, the CDR3 is TGTGCCAGCTCCCCCGGGACAGGCACTGATCAGCCCCAGCATTTT. Its translation is CASSPGTGTDQPQHF.

Here the CDR3 reads CASSKGNKNTGELFF. CDR3 DNA: TGTGCCAGCAGCAAGGGCAATAAGAACACCGGGGAGCTGTTTTTT. This chain uses TRBV21-1 with TRBJ2-2; the D segment call TRBD1 is taken from the table without a DNA check. TRBV21-1 is termed a pseudogene. The CDR3 sequence is 15 residues long.